The 2 T cell receptor beta chains below all came from one sample that was sequenced in a study of T cell repertoires in cytomegalovirus infection. TCRdb reanalysed the reads using MiXCR and keeps one entry per CDR3 protein. The table has 450,000 to 550,000 distinct CDR3 sequences, 40% to 50% seen once. No antigens are known for them. This material consisted of cultured PBMCs, taken from culture after CMV antigen stimulation. These receptors originate from a human donor in good health (CMV status not recorded). Some clones in this sample may be carry-over from other donors' samples.

V and J are TRBV5-5 and TRBJ2-7, with 9 positions matching TRBD1. The CDR3 covers 15 residues. Per germline, CDR1 SGHKS and CDR2 YYEKEE (reference sequence). V lost 4 bases to trimming and J lost 5 bases; unmatched junction nucleotides: 10. The CDR3 nucleotides are TGTGCCAGCAGCCCGCGGACAGGGGAAAAAGACGAGCAGTACTTC. Translated, it gives CASSPRTGEKDEQYF.

There are a few counts of this clonotype. This chain uses TRBV12-3 or TRBV12-4 with TRBJ2-3; D gene unclear. The CDR3 loop spans 14 amino acids. Deletions cut 2 bases from V and 5 bases from J, with 11 bases between. The CDR3 is CASSLLVSLDTQYF. The CDR3 nucleotides are TGTGCCAGCAGTTTACTTGTCAGCTTAGATACGCAGTATTTT.